This T cell receptor (beta chain) was sequenced for a study of early T cells in non-severe SARS-CoV-2 infection (dated by TCRdb to the early 2020s). With respect to the entire study: Because TCR sequencing was done on bulk RNA from unsorted whole blood, the alpha and beta chains could not be paired. The research as a whole found: VDJdb matching was skewed toward anti-spike CD8 responses and likely underestimated virus-specific expansions, missing private and CD4 specificities.

This clonotype turned up a few times. Its antigen is not yet known. Per-base qualities were not stored, and no clone one base away is much larger. The CDR3 measures 14 amino acids from cysteine to phenylalanine. The DNA shown is the 42-base CDR3, in frame from base 1. At the junction V is shortened by 6 bases and J by 2 bases, with 14 bases in between. The germline V gene encodes CDR1 MNHEY and CDR2 SMNVEV (reference sequence). A case-control design nested within a healthcare worker cohort in London, UK, was used, with weekly nasopharyngeal swab PCR tests and blood sampling performed. Healthcare workers were recruited during the week of the UK lockdown, between 23 and 31 March 2020, and followed weekly for up to roughly 15 weeks. The library was built by means of 5' RACE. TCRdb records NextSeq 500 as the sequencer. Unique molecular identifiers were attached to individual cDNA molecules in the TCR library protocol so that sequencing error and PCR bias could be corrected. Both TCR alpha and beta chains were sequenced, and tight co-correlation was observed between alpha and beta sequence abundances in each sample. Processing in the source paper ran as follows. Decombinator V4 was used to perform V gene, J gene and CDR3 annotation of TCR sequences. Expanded TCRs were defined as changing significantly between any two time points under a Poisson model with p below 0.0001. TCR abundances were normalised to the total number of TCRs sequenced in each sample and reported as counts per million. MAIT TCRs were defined by TRAV1-2 paired with TRAJ12, TRAJ20 or TRAJ33, and iNKT TCRs by TRAV10 paired with TRAJ18. VDJdb, accessed 1 November 2021, was searched for CMV, EBV and SARS-CoV-2 annotated TCRs, excluding TCRs annotated for multiple antigens. TCRdb redid the processing of the public reads, applying fastp at Q25 and MiXCR, and retained in-frame beta chains. When rows share a CDR3 protein, they turn into one entry using the most common DNA and genes. The V and J calls and clone size are TCRdb's, not the authors'. Present in this sample are around 61,000 distinct CDR3 sequences, more than 9% of which were seen just once. 6.5% of the sample belongs to the ten largest clones.

The sample comprised whole blood. The source of this sequence is an adult who was a healthcare worker with PCR-confirmed SARS-CoV-2 infection or an uninfected control (not recorded which). The chain is assembled from TRBV27 and TRBJ2-7; no D segment can be confidently identified. The CDR3 protein: CASRPLFSTYEQYF. The nucleotide sequence reads as follows: TGTGCCAGCAGACCCTTGTTTAGTACCTACGAGCAGTACTTC.